The following is a T cell receptor beta chain sequence with its context. This entry is derived from a study of cytomegalovirus exposure and HLA in healthy donors. PCR primers comprised 60 Vbeta and 13 Jbeta primers. TCRdb keeps only in-frame clones here, not all; method: immunoSEQ multiplex PCR. The sample records 200,000 to 250,000 clones, approximately 81% being singletons. Germline values: CDR1 MNHEY, CDR2 SMNVEV (reference sequence). V was pared by 1 base and J by 2 bases, with 12 bases between. The length of the CDR3 is 15 residues. The TCR sequence derives from a human donor in good health. Sequencing was done on a sample of PBMCs. The chain couples TRBV27 to TRBJ2-7; D perhaps matches TRBD2 (6 bases). CDR3 protein: CASSLFPGATYEQYF. In nucleotides, the CDR3 is TGTGCCAGCAGTTTATTCCCGGGAGCTACCTACGAGCAGTACTTC.